The rows below give T cell receptor beta chains drawn from one sample of a study of cytotoxic CD8 clonotypes in ibrutinib-treated CLL. Sequenced by immunoSEQ multiplex PCR; TCRdb stores in-frame clones only, minus some. The table shows 200,000 to 250,000 clones, with around 70% occurring only once. Sequenced material: PBMCs, taken after 12 months of ibrutinib treatment. The receptors originated from a human donor with chronic lymphocytic leukemia. The CDR3 runs from the conserved cysteine through the conserved F or W. A D gene is named only where the DNA matches it firmly. Size values are once, few and many counts, or a class for expanded clones, and some rows have none.

D,J,V,size,CDR3,DNA
TRBD1,TRBJ1-5,TRBV6-6,-,CASSRDSLQPQHF,TGTGCCAGCAGCCGGGACAGCCTCCAGCCCCAGCATTTT
-,TRBJ1-5,TRBV28,few,CASRPTGNQPQHF,TGTGCCAGCAGACCCACAGGGAATCAGCCCCAGCATTTT
-,TRBJ1-6,TRBV6-5,-,CASRTQGYNSPLHF,TGTGCCAGCAGAACGCAGGGGTATAATTCACCCCTCCACTTT
-,TRBJ2-5,TRBV15,-,CATSRARWAEETQYF,TGTGCCACCAGCAGAGCCCGGTGGGCAGAAGAGACCCAGTACTTC
-,TRBJ1-1,TRBV30,-,CAWNGMGIGSRAEAFF,TGTGCCTGGAATGGTATGGGGATTGGGAGTAGGGCTGAAGCTTTCTTT
-,TRBJ2-1,TRBV2,-,CASREGEVNEQFF,TGTGCCAGCAGGGAGGGTGAAGTAAATGAGCAGTTCTTC
TRBD1,TRBJ1-5,TRBV19,-,CASSHSRGRVQPQHF,TGTGCCAGTAGCCACAGTAGGGGGCGCGTTCAGCCCCAGCATTTT
-,TRBJ2-4,TRBV5-6,-,CASSLFNFGDLAKNIQYF,TGTGCCAGCAGCTTGTTTAACTTCGGTGATCTAGCCAAAAACATTCAGTACTTC
-,TRBJ1-3,TRBV7-2,-,CASSLYSGNTIYF,TGTGCCAGCAGCTTATACTCTGGAAACACCATATATTTT
-,TRBJ2-7,TRBV18,-,CASSVKDEQYF,TGTGCCAGCTCAGTCAAGGACGAGCAGTACTTC
-,TRBJ2-7,TRBV30,-,CAWRGSPYEQYF,TGTGCCTGGAGGGGTAGTCCCTACGAGCAGTACTTC
TRBD2,TRBJ2-1,TRBV6-5,-,CASKTSGNAYNEQFF,TGTGCCAGCAAGACTAGCGGAAACGCATACAATGAGCAGTTCTTC
-,TRBJ1-2,TRBV9,-,CASSVSSGGAYGYTF,TGTGCCAGCAGCGTAAGCTCGGGGGGGGCCTATGGCTACACCTTC
TRBD1,TRBJ1-4,TRBV30,-,CAWSRGGTGDEKLFF,TGTGCCTGGAGCCGGGGTGGGACAGGGGATGAAAAACTGTTTTTT
-,TRBJ2-1,TRBV6-6,-,CASSYSWGVDEQFF,TGTGCCAGCAGTTACTCGTGGGGGGTGGATGAGCAGTTCTTC
-,TRBJ2-3,TRBV5-1,-,CASSLGGQTTDTQYF,TGCGCCAGCAGCTTGGGCGGCCAGACCACAGATACGCAGTATTTT
-,TRBJ1-5,TRBV7-2,-,CASSLGGSRGQPQHF,TGTGCCAGCAGCTTAGGCGGCAGCCGGGGACAGCCCCAGCATTTT
TRBD2,TRBJ2-7,TRBV6-5,-,CASSYSGLHYEQYF,TGTGCCAGCAGTTACTCGGGACTACATTACGAGCAGTACTTC
-,TRBJ1-1,TRBV6-5,-,CASKGSNTEAFF,TGTGCCAGCAAAGGGAGCAACACTGAAGCTTTCTTT
-,TRBJ1-1,TRBV6-4,few,CASSTAYGLNTEAFF,TGTGCCAGCAGTACGGCATATGGTTTGAACACTGAAGCTTTCTTT
-,TRBJ1-3,TRBV6-5,-,CASSYDTVSGNTIYF,TGTGCCAGCAGTTATGACACCGTCTCTGGAAACACCATATATTTT
-,TRBJ2-7,TRBV19,-,CASSSGYEQYF,TGTGCCAGTAGTAGCGGGTACGAGCAGTACTTC
-,TRBJ1-1,TRBV9,-,CASDYSSSQALSPEAFF,TGTGCCAGTGACTACTCCTCATCACAGGCCCTGTCCCCTGAAGCTTTCTTT
-,TRBJ1-1,TRBV20-1,-,CSATPHTEAFF,TGCAGTGCTACCCCCCACACTGAAGCTTTCTTT
-,TRBJ1-2,TRBV4-2,-,CASSQTYGYTF,TGTGCCAGCAGCCAAACATATGGCTACACCTTC
-,TRBJ2-2,TRBV9,-,CASSPGSGELFF,TGTGCCAGCAGCCCAGGGTCCGGGGAGCTGTTTTTT
TRBD1,TRBJ2-7,TRBV7-8,few,CASSLSVGTGNYEQYF,TGTGCCAGCAGCTTAAGTGTCGGGACAGGGAACTACGAGCAGTACTTC
-,TRBJ2-1,TRBV7-2,few,CASSSLLERDEQFF,TGTGCCAGCAGCTCCTTACTAGAGCGGGATGAGCAGTTCTTC
TRBD1,TRBJ1-6,TRBV19,few,CASRTGQYNSPLHF,TGTGCCAGTAGAACGGGACAGTATAATTCACCCCTCCACTTT
TRBD1,TRBJ2-7,TRBV6-6,once,CASGGTGGMYEQYF,TGTGCCAGCGGTGGGACAGGGGGAATGTACGAGCAGTACTTC
-,TRBJ1-3,TRBV6-6,-,CASSLTSGNTIYF,TGTGCCAGCAGCCTAACCTCTGGAAACACCATATATTTT
-,TRBJ1-2,TRBV7-3,few,CASSRDRANYGYTF,TGTGCCAGCAGCCGCGACAGAGCTAACTATGGCTACACCTTC
-,TRBJ2-1,TRBV5-4,-,CASSRWGGPANEQFF,TGTGCCAGCAGCCGATGGGGGGGCCCAGCAAATGAGCAGTTCTTC
-,TRBJ1-4,TRBV30,-,CAWSDNQILNEKLFF,TGTGCCTGGAGCGACAACCAGATACTTAATGAAAAACTGTTTTTT
TRBD1,TRBJ1-5,TRBV6-4,-,CASSLTGNSNQPQHF,TGTGCCAGCAGTTTGACAGGGAATAGCAATCAGCCCCAGCATTTT
TRBD1,TRBJ2-7,TRBV5-6,once,CASSRQGFSYEQYF,TGTGCCAGCAGTCGACAGGGGTTCTCCTACGAGCAGTACTTC
-,TRBJ2-3,TRBV19,-,CASSMASGTDTQYF,TGTGCCAGTAGTATGGCTAGCGGCACAGATACGCAGTATTTT